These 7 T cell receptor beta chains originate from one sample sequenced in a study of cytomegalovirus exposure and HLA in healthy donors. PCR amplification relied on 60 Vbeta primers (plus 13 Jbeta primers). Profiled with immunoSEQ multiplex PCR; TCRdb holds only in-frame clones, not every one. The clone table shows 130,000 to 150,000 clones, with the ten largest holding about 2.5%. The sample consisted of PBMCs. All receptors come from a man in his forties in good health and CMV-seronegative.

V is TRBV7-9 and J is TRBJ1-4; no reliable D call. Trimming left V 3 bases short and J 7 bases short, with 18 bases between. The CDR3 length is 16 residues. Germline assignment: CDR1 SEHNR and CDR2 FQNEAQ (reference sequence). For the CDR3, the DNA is TGTGCCAGCAGCTTGGTAGAGGGAAGGATGGGTGAAAAACTGTTTTTT. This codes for CASSLVEGRMGEKLFF.

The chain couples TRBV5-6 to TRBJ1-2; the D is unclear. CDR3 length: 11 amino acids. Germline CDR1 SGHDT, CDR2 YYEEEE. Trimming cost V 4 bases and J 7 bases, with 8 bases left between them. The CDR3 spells CASSRRSGYTF. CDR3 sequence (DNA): TGTGCCAGCAGCCGGAGGAGTGGCTACACCTTC.

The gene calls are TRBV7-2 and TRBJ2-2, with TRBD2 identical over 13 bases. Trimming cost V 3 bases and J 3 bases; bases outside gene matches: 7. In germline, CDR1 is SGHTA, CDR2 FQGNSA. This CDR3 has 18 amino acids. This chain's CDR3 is CASSFPGTSGAHTGELFF. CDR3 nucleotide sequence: TGTGCCAGCAGCTTCCCCGGGACTAGCGGGGCTCACACCGGGGAGCTGTTTTTT. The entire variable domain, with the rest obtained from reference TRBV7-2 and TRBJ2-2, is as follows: GAGVSQSPSNKVTEKGKDVELRCDPISGHTALYWYRQSLGQGLEFLIYFQGNSAPDKSGLPSDRFSAERTGGSVSTLTIQRTQQEDSAVYLCASSFPGTSGAHTGELFFGEGSRLTVL.

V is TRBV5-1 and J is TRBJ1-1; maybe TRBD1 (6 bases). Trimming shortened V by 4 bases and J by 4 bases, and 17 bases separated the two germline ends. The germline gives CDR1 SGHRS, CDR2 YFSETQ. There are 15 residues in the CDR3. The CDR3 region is CASSVTGREGTEAFF. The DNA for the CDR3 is TGCGCCAGCAGCGTTACAGGGAGGGAAGGCACTGAAGCTTTCTTT. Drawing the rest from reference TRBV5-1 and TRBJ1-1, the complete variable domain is KAGVTQTPRYLIKTRGQQVTLSCSPISGHRSVSWYQQTPGQGLQFLFEYFSETQRNKGNFPGRFSGRQFSNSRSEMNVSTLELGDSALYLCASSVTGREGTEAFFGQGTRLTVV.

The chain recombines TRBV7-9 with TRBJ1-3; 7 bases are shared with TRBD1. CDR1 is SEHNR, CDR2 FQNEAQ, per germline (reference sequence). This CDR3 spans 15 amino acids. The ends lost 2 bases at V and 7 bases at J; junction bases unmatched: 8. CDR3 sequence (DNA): TGTGCCAGCAGCTTAAGCCAGGGGGTATTGAACACCATATATTTT. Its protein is CASSLSQGVLNTIYF.

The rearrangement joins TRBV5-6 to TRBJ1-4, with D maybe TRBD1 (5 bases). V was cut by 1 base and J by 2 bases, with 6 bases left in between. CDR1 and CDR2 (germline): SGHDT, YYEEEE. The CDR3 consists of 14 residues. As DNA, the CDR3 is TGTGCCAGCAGCTTGTCAGGGACTAATGAAAAACTGTTTTTT. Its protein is CASSLSGTNEKLFF.

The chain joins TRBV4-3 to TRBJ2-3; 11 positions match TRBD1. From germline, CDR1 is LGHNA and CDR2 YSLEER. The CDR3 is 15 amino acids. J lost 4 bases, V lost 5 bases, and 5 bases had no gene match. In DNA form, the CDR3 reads TGCGCCAGCAGCGACGGGACAGGGGGATCAGATACGCAGTATTTT. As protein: CASSDGTGGSDTQYF.